The 27 T cell receptor beta chains below all came from one sample that was sequenced in a study of cytomegalovirus exposure and HLA in healthy donors. TCRdb's copy holds only in-frame clones and misses some; the assay was immunoSEQ multiplex PCR. Counted here are about 160,000 clones, 85% to 90% occurring once; the ten biggest clones make up roughly 5.8%. Sequencing was carried out using PBMCs. Source of these receptors: a woman in her twenties or thirties in good health and CMV-seronegative.

This clone was detected once. V is TRBV6-5 and J is TRBJ1-3; D gene unclear. The germline CDR1 and CDR2 sequences are MNHEY and SVGAGI. There are 13 residues in the CDR3. V was pared by 6 bases and J by 0 bases, with 6 bases between. For the CDR3, the DNA is TGTGCCAGCAGAGTGAGCTCTGGAAACACCATATATTTT. Translating it yields CASRVSSGNTIYF.

This sequence joins TRBV7-2 and TRBJ1-2; TRBD1 might be the D (5 bases). The CDR3 covers 15 residues. Germline loops: CDR1 SGHTA, CDR2 FQGNSA. The V gene lost 1 base and the J gene lost 2 bases, with 11 bases spanning the gap. The CDR3 here is CASSLVWQGNYGYTF. DNA of the CDR3: TGTGCCAGCAGCTTAGTGTGGCAGGGCAACTATGGCTACACCTTC.

The rearrangement links TRBV6-4 to TRBJ1-2, with D perhaps TRBD1 (5 bases). This CDR3 is built from 15 residues. The germline V gene has CDR1 MRHNA and CDR2 SNTAGT. V was shortened by 0 bases and J by 4 bases, with 12 bases between the two germline ends. The CDR3 DNA reads TGTGCCAGCAGTGACTCTCCAGGGCCCGGCTATGGCTACACCTTC. Translation: CASSDSPGPGYGYTF.

This chain uses TRBV4-3 with TRBJ2-1, with 9 nucleotides matching TRBD2. Trimming took 0 bases from V and 7 from J; bases not matched to a gene: 10. This CDR3 comprises 17 residues. Germline V lookup: CDR1 LGHNA, CDR2 YSLEER. The DNA of the CDR3 is TGCGCCAGCAGCCAAGATAGTTGGCGGGGGGGCCGTAATGAGCAGTTCTTC. This translates into CASSQDSWRGGRNEQFF.

This chain links TRBV4-2 with TRBJ2-2; 9 bases align to TRBD1. Germline lookup yields CDR1 LGHNA and CDR2 YNFKEQ. Unmatched junction bases numbered 11, after V lost 1 base and J lost 5 bases. This CDR3 has 18 residues. In DNA, the CDR3 is TGTGCCAGCAGCCAAGGTTTGGGGACAGGGTTGGGAACCGGGGAGCTGTTTTTT. It specifies CASSQGLGTGLGTGELFF.

This rearrangement joins TRBV27 to TRBJ2-2; no definite D call. The germline V and J ends were trimmed by 2 bases and 3 bases, with 16 bases remaining between them. Germline V CDR1 and CDR2: MNHEY, SMNVEV (reference sequence). This CDR3 region has 17 residues. In nucleotides, the CDR3 is TGTGCCAGCAGTTTAGTGGGTTCAGTCTCGGACACCGGGGAGCTGTTTTTT. Translating it yields CASSLVGSVSDTGELFF.

This sequence joins TRBV2 and TRBJ1-2; 9 bases fit TRBD1. J was trimmed by 4 bases and V by 6 bases; bases with no gene match: 6. This CDR3 region has 14 residues. The germline CDR1 and CDR2 sequences are SNHLY and FYNNEI. In DNA, the CDR3 is TGTGCCAGCAGGTTACAGGGGGCCAGCTATGGCTACACCTTC. It codes for CASRLQGASYGYTF.

The V gene is TRBV30, the J gene TRBJ2-1; D unclear. V lost 2 bases to trimming and J lost 3 bases, with 8 bases between them. This CDR3 contains 13 residues. CDR1 GTSNPN and CDR2 SVGIG come from the germline V gene (reference sequence). CDR3: CAWSPYNYNEQFF. In DNA form, the CDR3 reads TGTGCCTGGAGTCCTTACAACTACAATGAGCAGTTCTTC.

This chain links TRBV28 with TRBJ2-3, with 9 bases fitting TRBD2. CDR3 length equals 16 residues. The junction had 11 bases not matched to a gene; V was cut back by 6 bases and J by 4 bases. Per the germline V gene, CDR1 is MDHEN and CDR2 is SYDVKM. The CDR3 nucleotides read TGTGCCAGCAGGCCGGGCGGCGGGAGGGCCCCAGATACGCAGTATTTT. Amino acids: CASRPGGGRAPDTQYF.

In its sample, this clone was seen once. The V and J genes are TRBV5-6 and TRBJ1-1, with TRBD1 as a possible D gene (5 bases). This CDR3 has 16 amino acids. From germline, CDR1 is SGHDT and CDR2 YYEEEE. The V and J ends lost 4 bases and 3 bases respectively, with 19 bases between them. The CDR3 DNA reads as TGTGCCAGCAGCGCTGAATTACGCAGGGAGGACACTGAAGCTTTCTTT. Translating it yields CASSAELRREDTEAFF. The full variable domain, in which reference TRBV5-6 and TRBJ1-1 provide the parts outside the CDR3, is DAGVTQSPTHLIKTRGQQVTLRCSPKSGHDTVSWYQQALGQGPQFIFQYYEEEERQRGNFPDRFSGHQFPNYSSELNVNALLLGDSALYLCASSAELRREDTEAFFGQGTRLTVV.

This clone was seen a single time. The chain links TRBV9 to TRBJ2-2, with unresolved D. The CDR3 consists of 15 residues. Germline loops: CDR1 SGDLS, CDR2 YYNGEE. V lost 2 bases, J lost 4 bases, and 12 bases lay in between. CDR3 DNA: TGTGCCAGCAGCGTCGCCCTCTCAAGCACCGGGGAGCTGTTTTTT. Translating gives CASSVALSSTGELFF.

The rearrangement uses TRBV30 and TRBJ1-2, with 12 bases fitting TRBD1. V was pared by 0 bases and J by 4 bases, with 6 bases of the junction left unmatched. Germline V gene sequence: CDR1 GTSNPN, CDR2 SVGIG (reference sequence). The CDR3 spans 16 residues. The CDR3 sequence: CAWSVKGTGGIYGYTF. The CDR3 region has the DNA TGTGCCTGGAGTGTAAAAGGGACAGGGGGCATCTATGGCTACACCTTC.

This clone has just one count. The chain couples TRBV7-7 to TRBJ1-3; D gene uncertain. CDR1 and CDR2 (germline): SSHAT, FNYEAQ (reference sequence). V lost 1 base and J 0 bases, leaving 10 bases between the germline ends. The length of the CDR3 is 16 residues. The CDR3 region is CASSLEVLDSGNTIYF. The CDR3 DNA reads as TGTGCCAGCAGCTTAGAGGTCCTAGACTCTGGAAACACCATATATTTT.

This clone was detected only once. The chain links TRBV9 to TRBJ2-1; TRBD2 matches at 12 bases. Germline values: CDR1 SGDLS, CDR2 YYNGEE. The CDR3 extends over 16 amino acids. Losses at the gene ends were 3 bases for V and 5 bases for J; bases not matched to a gene: 6. In DNA form, the CDR3 reads TGTGCCAGCAGCGGTCAGACTAGCGGGGGTAACAATGAGCAGTTCTTC. It translates to CASSGQTSGGNNEQFF.

V usage is TRBV28 and J usage is TRBJ2-1, with D maybe TRBD2 (5 bases). The length of the CDR3 is 14 residues. Germline-derived CDR1 and CDR2 are MDHEN and SYDVKM. V was trimmed by 2 bases and J by 12 bases, leaving 17 bases between them. The CDR3 sequence is CASSLSSRRVVQFF. CDR3 nucleotides: TGTGCCAGCAGTTTAAGCTCCCGGCGGGTGGTGCAGTTCTTC.

The rearrangement uses TRBV9 and TRBJ1-5; 7 nucleotides line up with TRBD1. Trimming removed 4 bases from V and 3 bases from J; junction bases left unmatched: 4. CDR1 is SGDLS, CDR2 YYNGEE, per germline. The CDR3 runs to 14 residues. DNA of the CDR3: TGTGCCAGCAGCCCGACAGGGATCAATCAGCCCCAGCATTTT. As protein: CASSPTGINQPQHF.

This sequence joins TRBV18 and TRBJ2-5, with D hard to call. The CDR3 has 13 amino acids. In germline, CDR1 is KGHSH, CDR2 LQKENI. V lost 0 bases and J lost 5, with 7 bases in between. CDR3 region: CASSPPYEETQYF. The CDR3 coding sequence is TGTGCCAGCTCACCACCTTACGAGGAGACCCAGTACTTC.

The genes are TRBV14 and TRBJ1-1, with a tentative D call TRBD1 (6 bases). V lost 7 bases to trimming and J lost 0 bases, with 18 bases between them. The CDR3 is made up of 16 amino acids. Germline V lookup: CDR1 SGHDN, CDR2 FVKESK. The CDR3 protein is CASKILGRGLNTEAFF. CDR3 DNA sequence: TGTGCCAGCAAGATATTAGGCAGGGGCCTGAACACTGAAGCTTTCTTT.

This chain connects TRBV11-2 to TRBJ2-1, with 8 bases lining up with TRBD2. Germline loops: CDR1 SGHAT, CDR2 FQNNGV. J lost 0 bases, V lost 3 bases, and 10 bases had no gene match. The CDR3 sequence is 18 residues long. The chain's CDR3 is CASSFQHLSGSSYNEQFF. The CDR3 DNA reads TGTGCCAGCAGCTTCCAACACCTCAGCGGGAGCTCCTACAATGAGCAGTTCTTC. Complete variable domain (other parts from reference TRBV11-2 and TRBJ2-1): EAGVAQSPRYKIIEKRQSVAFWCNPISGHATLYWYQQILGQGPKLLIQFQNNGVVDDSQLPKDRFSAERLKGVDSTLKIQPAKLEDSAVYLCASSFQHLSGSSYNEQFFGPGTRLTVL.

The chain has TRBV28 and TRBJ1-5; D remains unclear. This CDR3 is built from 13 residues. V lost 6 bases to trimming and J lost 5 bases, with 11 bases between them. CDR1 is MDHEN and CDR2 is SYDVKM in the germline V gene. The CDR3 bases are TGTGCCAGCAGAACAGCGGATCATCAGCCCCAGCATTTT. It yields the protein CASRTADHQPQHF.

The chain employs TRBV28 and TRBJ2-3, with D perhaps matching TRBD1 (7 bases). Germline CDR1 and CDR2: MDHEN and SYDVKM. This CDR3 is 17 amino acids long. Trimming shortened V by 3 bases and J by 2 bases, and 18 bases separated the two germline ends. For the CDR3, the DNA is TGTGCCAGCAGTTTGCCCCGAGGGGGCGGGATCACAGATACGCAGTATTTT. Protein sequence: CASSLPRGGGITDTQYF.

The CDR3 spells CASRRTSGRTDTQYF. The CDR3 nucleotides read TGTGCCAGCAGAAGGACTAGCGGGAGAACAGATACGCAGTATTTT. The rearrangement joins TRBV7-8 to TRBJ2-3, with TRBD2 identical over 13 bases. V was pared by 6 bases and J by 3 bases, with 3 bases of the junction left unmatched. CDR3 length: 15 amino acids. Germline CDR1 reads SGHVS; CDR2 reads FQNEAQ.

This clone was counted a single time. The J gene is TRBJ1-2, the V gene TRBV6-1, with D possibly TRBD1 on 5 matching bases. Germline CDR1 reads MNHNS; CDR2 reads SASEGT. Trimming cost V 6 bases and J 2 bases, with 13 bases left between them. This CDR3 spans 14 amino acids. The CDR3 region is CASRVAGSNYGYTF. CDR3 coding DNA: TGTGCCAGCAGAGTGGCAGGGTCCAACTATGGCTACACCTTC.

The chain links TRBV27 to TRBJ2-1; no definite D call. CDR3 size: 16 residues. V was trimmed by 5 bases and J by 0 bases, leaving 14 bases between them. The V gene's germline CDR1 is MNHEY and CDR2 SMNVEV (reference sequence). CDR3 sequence: CASSLQQRSSYNEQFF. CDR3 nucleotide sequence: TGTGCCAGCAGTCTTCAACAGAGGAGCTCCTACAATGAGCAGTTCTTC.

The rearrangement links TRBV19 to TRBJ2-1; the D is unclear. The CDR3 is 13 amino acids. Trimming took off 3 bases at V and 8 bases at J, with 11 bases between the two ends. Per the germline V gene, CDR1 is LNHDA and CDR2 is SQIVND (reference sequence). In DNA, the CDR3 is TGTGCCAGTAGTATGGAACGGAGCGATGAGCAGTTCTTC. Translated: CASSMERSDEQFF.

V and J are TRBV19 and TRBJ1-2; unclear D gene. Trimming pared 3 bases from V and 4 bases from J, leaving 15 bases between. The CDR3 loop spans 15 amino acids. Per the germline V gene, CDR1 is LNHDA and CDR2 is SQIVND (reference sequence). CDR3 region: CASSILRGTGYGYTF. CDR3 DNA sequence: TGTGCCAGTAGTATTCTTCGGGGTACCGGCTATGGCTACACCTTC.

The V call is TRBV19, the J call TRBJ1-2; TRBD1 matches at 9 bases. The CDR3 sequence is 15 residues long. V lost 5 bases, J lost 0 bases, and 4 bases stayed unmatched. Germline V lookup: CDR1 LNHDA, CDR2 SQIVND (reference sequence). Written as DNA, the CDR3 is TGTGCCAGTAGTCCGGGGACAGGGACTAACTATGGCTACACCTTC. Translated, it gives CASSPGTGTNYGYTF.